This TCR beta chain was recorded in a study of OX40 agonist ivuxolimab in advanced cancers. Autoimmune disease history or systemic immunosuppression meant exclusion. Clones were read by immunoSEQ multiplex PCR, and TCRdb kept only the in-frame ones, dropping some. The sample yields some 64,000 clones, around nine tenths seen once. The junction had 13 bases not matched to a gene; V was cut back by 5 bases and J by 11 bases. Germline CDR1 and CDR2: SEHNR and FQNEAQ (reference sequence). The length of the CDR3 is 14 residues. The rearrangement joins TRBV7-9 to TRBJ2-5; the match to TRBD1 covers 8 bases. The sequencing here drew on CD4+ or CD8+ T cells sorted from blood, taken in a trial of the OX40 agonist ivuxolimab. The sequence derives from an adult with an advanced solid tumor such as melanoma, head and neck, liver or kidney cancer. The CDR3 loop reads CASSPRQGSMEQYF. The CDR3 region has the DNA TGTGCCAGCAGCCCCAGACAGGGGTCGATGGAGCAGTACTTC.